A single sample gave rise to the 15 T cell receptor beta chains below, sequenced in a study of CD4 and CD8 cells across lung adenocarcinoma regions. TCRdb reprocessed the PCR reads via MiXCR and lists one record per CDR3 protein. The data contain fewer than 20,000 distinct CDR3 sequences, 45% to 70% of them singletons. The sample taken for sequencing was CD8+ T cells from the center of a lung tumor. Every receptor here comes from a female donor with lung adenocarcinoma. The CD4 and CD8 labels of this study may be unreliable.

The V and J genes are TRBV6-1 and TRBJ2-2; TRBD1 is a possible D gene (5 bases). This CDR3 comprises 14 residues. Germline V gives CDR1 MNHNS, CDR2 SASEGT. With 6 bases removed from V and 8 bases from J, the gap between germline ends came to 16 bases. The CDR3 DNA reads as TGTGCCAGCAGCCTATACAGGATCGGGGGGGAGCTGTTTTTT. Amino acid sequence: CASSLYRIGGELFF.

This clonotype has a handful of counts. The chain links TRBV6-5 to TRBJ2-1; tentatively, D is TRBD2 (5 bases). The germline CDR1 and CDR2 sequences are MNHEY and SVGAGI. The CDR3 totals 15 residues. With 4 bases removed from V and 8 bases from J, the gap between germline ends came to 18 bases. The CDR3 DNA follows: TGTGCCAGCAGTTTCTTCGCGCGGGTCGGCGATGAGCAGTTCTTC. Translation gives CASSFFARVGDEQFF.

The chain links TRBV4-1 to TRBJ2-3; maybe TRBD2 (6 bases). The CDR3 contains 15 residues. V shed 2 bases and J shed 3 bases, with 12 bases lying between them. CDR1 is MGHRA, CDR2 YSYEKL, per germline. The CDR3 region is CASSQRPGTTDTQYF. CDR3 coding DNA: TGCGCCAGCAGCCAACGGCCGGGGACTACAGATACGCAGTATTTT.

In its sample, this clonotype was seen once. The V gene is TRBV27, the J gene TRBJ2-1, with D possibly TRBD1 on 6 matching bases. The J call may not be correct, given that the DNA end is closer to TRBJ2-5. The germline V gene encodes CDR1 MNHEY and CDR2 SMNVEV (reference sequence). The CDR3 contains 12 residues. The CDR3 nucleotides are TGTGCCAGCAGTTCCCTAGGGGGGACCCAGTACTTC. Residues: CASSSLGGTQYF.

This chain links TRBV6-1 with TRBJ2-4; 7 positions match TRBD1. Per the germline V gene, CDR1 is MNHNS and CDR2 is SASEGT. Unmatched junction bases numbered 8, after V lost 6 bases and J lost 0 bases. This CDR3 has 16 amino acids. CDR3 sequence: CASSARGQRAKNIQYF. Here the CDR3 DNA reads TGTGCCAGCAGCGCTAGGGGGCAGCGAGCCAAAAACATTCAGTACTTC.

At least ten counts were recorded for this clonotype. This chain links TRBV9 with TRBJ2-7; D unclear. CDR3 length equals 14 residues. V lost 0 bases to trimming and J lost 2 bases, with 9 bases between them. The germline CDR1 and CDR2 sequences are SGDLS and YYNGEE. The CDR3 DNA reads TGTGCCAGCAGCGTAGGTGTGGAACCCTACGAGCAGTACTTC. This codes for CASSVGVEPYEQYF.

The sample holds many counts of this clonotype. The chain links TRBV4-1 to TRBJ2-3; TRBD1 matches 7 bases. Germline-derived CDR1 and CDR2 are MGHRA and YSYEKL. The V and J ends lost 7 bases and 3 bases, in that order; junction bases with no gene match: 7. The CDR3 covers 14 residues. This chain's CDR3 is CASNPGQPTDTQYF. The CDR3 region has the DNA TGCGCCAGCAACCCGGGACAGCCAACAGATACGCAGTATTTT.

The chain links TRBV6-1 to TRBJ2-1; the match to TRBD1 covers 11 bases. The trim removed 7 bases at V and 4 bases at J, leaving 3 bases unmatched. This CDR3 is 14 amino acids long. Germline CDR1 MNHNS, CDR2 SASEGT. In nucleotides, the CDR3 is TGTGCCAGCAAGGGGGACAGGGGGTACAATGAGCAGTTCTTC. Amino acid sequence: CASKGDRGYNEQFF.

J is TRBJ2-1 and V is TRBV11-2, with 11 bases matching TRBD1. From germline, CDR1 is SGHAT and CDR2 FQNNGV. The V gene end was trimmed by 4 bases and the J gene end by 8 bases; junction bases not matched to a gene: 7. The CDR3 spans 15 residues. CDR3 sequence reads: CASSYGQGAADEQFF. In DNA, the CDR3 is TGTGCCAGCAGCTACGGACAGGGGGCTGCGGATGAGCAGTTCTTC.

The chain combines TRBV10-3 with TRBJ2-1; TRBD2 matches at 9 bases. Germline V gene sequence: CDR1 ENHRY, CDR2 SYGVKD. The CDR3 extends over 17 amino acids. V shed 3 bases and J 4 bases; nucleotides not matched to a gene: 10. The CDR3 DNA follows: TGTGCCATCAGTGACCCCCCTAGCGGGAAGTTTTACAATGAGCAGTTCTTC. Protein product: CAISDPPSGKFYNEQFF.

The V gene is TRBV6-1, the J gene TRBJ2-1, with D possibly being TRBD2 (6 bases). The CDR3 has 13 amino acids. V was trimmed by 6 bases and J by 3 bases, leaving 9 bases between them. Germline values: CDR1 MNHNS, CDR2 SASEGT. The CDR3 loop reads CASRTSGYNEQFF. The CDR3 nucleotides are TGTGCCAGCAGGACTAGTGGCTACAATGAGCAGTTCTTC.

This clonotype has ten or more counts. This rearrangement joins TRBV6-4 to TRBJ2-4; D tentatively fits TRBD1 or TRBD2 (6 bases each). V was trimmed by 3 bases and J by 12 bases, leaving 15 bases between them. Germline CDR1 MRHNA, CDR2 SNTAGT. This CDR3 has 13 residues. DNA for the CDR3: TGTGCCAGCAGTGAGGAGGAGGGGGTTGCTCAGTACTTC. This gives the protein CASSEEEGVAQYF.

This clonotype has ten or more counts. The gene calls are TRBV4-1 and TRBJ2-3, with D possibly matching TRBD2 (6 bases). The end of the DNA is better explained by TRBJ2-5, so the J call may be wrong. This CDR3 comprises 15 residues. Germline CDR1 and CDR2: MGHRA and YSYEKL. CDR3 coding DNA: TGCGCCAGCAGCCGCCACCACGGCGGGGAAGAGACCCAGTACTTC. Translated, it gives CASSRHHGGEETQYF.

This clonotype turned up a few times. Germline is not matched at one junction end, which may reflect a read error. The V and J genes are TRBV6-5 and TRBJ2-5; D is tentatively TRBD1 or TRBD2 (5 bases each). Near its end, the DNA agrees better with TRBJ2-7, so the J call may be wrong. The CDR3 contains 14 residues. The germline V gene has CDR1 MNHEY and CDR2 SVGAGI. The CDR3 nucleotides are TGTGCCAGCAGCTACTCCCGGGACGCCCACGAGCAGTACTTC. Translation: CASSYSRDAHEQYF.

The CDR3 reads CASSGRDVGDFF. CDR3 nucleotide sequence: TGCGCCAGCAGTGGCCGGGACGTAGGAGACTTCTTT. This chain uses TRBV10-1 with TRBJ1-1; perhaps TRBD1 as D (5 bases). V was shortened by 4 bases and J by 14 bases, with 17 bases between the two germline ends. The germline gives CDR1 WNHNN, CDR2 SYGVQD (reference sequence). The CDR3 spans 12 residues.